The 12 T cell receptor beta chains below were found in one sample sequenced in a study of T cells expressing NK-cell markers. For each CDR3 protein, TCRdb gives one entry from its re-call of the 5' RACE reads, without DNA. The sample has about 430,000 distinct CDR3 sequences. The sequencing sample was made of blood T cells: a sorted CD56 or NKG2C T cell subset, CD4+ or CD8+ T cells, or bulk PBMC T cells (not recorded which). Receptors were obtained from a woman between 50 and 59 years old in good health.

The genes are TRBV11-3 and TRBJ2-5; TCRdb gives TRBD1 as the D gene, but with no DNA this cannot be confirmed. Germline CDR1 and CDR2: SGHNT and YENEEA. The CDR3 has 15 residues. The CDR3: CASSTTGTGVETQYF.

The V gene is TRBV20-1, the J gene TRBJ2-3; TCRdb names TRBD2, which stays unverified in the absence of DNA. The CDR3 extends over 18 amino acids. The germline gives CDR1 DFQATT, CDR2 SNEGSKA (reference sequence). The CDR3 is CSASPGTSGMFSTDTQYF.

V gene TRBV5-1 combines with J gene TRBJ2-3; there is no DNA to check the TCRdb D call of TRBD2. The CDR3 has 14 amino acids. CDR1 is SGHRS, CDR2 YFSETQ, per germline. CDR3 loop: CASSLDAGVDTQYF.

The chain has TRBV6-1 and TRBJ2-2; TCRdb's assignment of TRBD1 cannot be checked, as there is no DNA. CDR1 is MNHNS, CDR2 SASEGT, per germline. This CDR3 contains 14 residues. The CDR3 sequence: CASSIHFRGGELFF.

The chain combines TRBV7-8 with TRBJ2-3; TCRdb lists TRBD1, though no DNA is available to test this call. The CDR3 has 14 residues. Germline V gene lookup returns CDR1 SGHVS and CDR2 FQNEAQ. The CDR3 protein is CASRGTGGLDTQYF.

V is TRBV5-6 and J is TRBJ2-7; no DNA is available, so the TRBD2 call from TCRdb remains unchecked. Germline V gene lookup returns CDR1 SGHDT and CDR2 YYEEEE. The CDR3 is 16 residues long. The CDR3 is CASSMGLLAGTYEQYF. Full variable domain (rest looked up from reference TRBV5-6 and TRBJ2-7): DAGVTQSPTHLIKTRGQQVTLRCSPKSGHDTVSWYQQALGQGPQFIFQYYEEEERQRGNFPDRFSGHQFPNYSSELNVNALLLGDSALYLCASSMGLLAGTYEQYFGPGTRLTVT.

The J gene is TRBJ2-1, the V gene TRBV3-1; the TRBD2 assignment by TCRdb is unverifiable without DNA. There are 17 residues in the CDR3. The V gene's germline CDR1 is LGHDT and CDR2 YNNKEL (reference sequence). CDR3 in amino acids: CASRRGLAGGWGNEQFF.

The chain is built from TRBV6-5 and TRBJ2-7; TCRdb reports TRBD1, a call that lacks DNA to check it against. The CDR3 totals 12 residues. Per germline, CDR1 MNHEY and CDR2 SVGAGI. CDR3 residues: CASSLTGNGQYF.

V gene TRBV25-1 combines with J gene TRBJ2-7; TCRdb reports TRBD1, a call that lacks DNA to check it against. CDR1 and CDR2 from the germline V gene are MGHDK and SYGVNS. The CDR3 spans 14 residues. This chain's CDR3 is CASSEIGTGEKQYF.

V gene TRBV20-1 combines with J gene TRBJ2-6. From germline, CDR1 is DFQATT and CDR2 SNEGSKA (reference sequence). The CDR3 is made up of 13 amino acids. This CDR3 reads CSASHSGANVLTF.

This chain joins TRBV12-3 or TRBV12-4 and TRBJ2-5; as DNA is missing, the TRBD1 call by TCRdb cannot be tested. CDR3 length: 14 amino acids. This chain's CDR3 is CASSLRGGRETQYF.

The chain links TRBV5-1 to TRBJ2-5; the D call of TRBD2 rests on TCRdb alone, since no DNA is present to check it. Germline lookup yields CDR1 SGHRS and CDR2 YFSETQ. The CDR3 is 14 residues long. The CDR3 here is CASRPYEGVETQYF.